This TCR beta chain was sequenced in a study of CXCR3-negative and CXCR3-positive naive CD8 T cells (dated by TCRdb to the late 2010s). Background for the entire study: Some 150 million TRB reads were obtained in total, roughly 1.5 +/- 0.3 million reads per library. Naive subsets from a handful of donors and memory cells from 3 donors were included in the TRBV-TRBJ cluster analysis. Data from about ten donors, pooled across two independent experiments, went into the diversity and physicochemical repertoire analyses.

Points the paper makes about the study in general: Because CXCR3 expression was partially decreased after cryopreservation, freshly isolated PBMCs were used for most assays. Comparably high repertoire diversity was found in both naive subsets, whereas much lower repertoire diversity was found in memory CD8+ T cells. Compared with CXCR3-negative naive cells, CXCR3-positive naive cells had TRB CDR3s with higher hydrophobicity (lower Kidera factor 4), lower energy, and higher strength and volume indices. Within the same donor, TRBV-TRBJ usage looked similar between naive CXCR3-negative and CXCR3-positive cells, but memory cells had distinct patterns. Because surface CD5, which is linked to self-reactivity in mice, was comparable between the naive subsets, TCR interaction strength was also inferred from TRB CDR3 physicochemical properties.

For this clonotype: Which antigen it targets is not known.

Each CD8+ T cell subset was flow-sorted in triplicate, and some 300,000 cells per subset were placed directly into RLT lysis buffer. To exclude memory contaminants, naive CD8+ T cells were stringently defined as CD45RO-CCR7+CD27+CD95-. Standard density gradient centrifugation was used to isolate peripheral blood mononuclear cells from buffy coats. Naive CXCR3-negative and CXCR3-positive CD8+ T cells were flow-sorted using a FACSAria III. Total RNA was extracted from sorted cells using an RNeasy Mini Kit. Sequenced using a NextSeq 550. The Human TCR Profiling Kit (MiLaboratory) was used to make UMI-labeled 5' RACE TRB cDNA libraries. cDNA synthesis used the entire amount of extracted RNA, and PCR amplification then used the entire amount of cDNA produced. Libraries were prepared in parallel using an identical number of PCR cycles. Turning to the authors' computational methods: With a requirement of at least two reads per UMI, MIGEC and MiXCR extracted about 50,000 +/- 10,000 unique UMI-labeled TRB cDNA molecules per library. On average, each library contained approximately 40,000 +/- 10,000 functional in-frame TRB CDR3 nucleotide clonotypes without stop codons. After each sample was downsampled to 5000 UMI-labeled TRB molecules, VDJtools was used to calculate diversity metrics such as normalized Shannon-Wiener and Chao1. Clonotype-size-weighted physicochemical properties of the central five CDR3 residues (interaction energy, strength, volume and Kidera factor 4) were computed in VDJtools. TCRdb reanalyzed the reads, keeping one entry per CDR3 protein sequence and omitting DNA. What appears here as the V and J calls and clone size reflects TCRdb's work, not the paper's. This sample's table contains about 150,000 distinct CDR3 sequences. Of the sample, about 0.48% falls within the top ten clones.

Sequenced material: naive CXCR3+ CD8+ T cells from blood. Interpreted using the paper, the cell subset or site label stands for: CD45RO-CCR7+CD27+CD95- naive CD8+ T cells expressing CXCR3 (TNR3+). The clonotype comes from a human donor in good health. Some clones in this sample may be carry-over from other donors' samples.

CDR3 reads: CASSFSGTGVGTEAFF. The rearranged segments are TRBV5-1 and TRBJ1-1; TCRdb returns TRBD1, unconfirmable since there is no DNA. Via the germline V gene, CDR1 is SGHRS and CDR2 YFSETQ. The CDR3 measures 16 amino acids from cysteine to phenylalanine. No coding sequence is recorded.